This T cell receptor (beta chain) was recovered during a study of CD8 T cells in Susac syndrome. The multiple sclerosis controls were treatment-naive patients affected by stable or active relapsing-remitting disease. Reverse transcription of about 0.5 to 1 ug RNA used random hexamers. By means of immunoSEQ multiplex PCR, TCR beta CDR3 spanning 54 Vbeta and 13 Jbeta underwent amplification. TCRdb processed the immunoSEQ multiplex PCR reads anew with MiXCR; each CDR3 protein has one entry. This table has about 180,000 distinct CDR3 sequences, 95% appearing once. The CDR3 extends over 15 amino acids. The ends were cut back, 1 base at V and 3 bases at J, with 12 bases in the middle. Germline CDR1 MGHRA, CDR2 YSYEKL.

The sequenced sample was CD8+ T cells from PBMCs. V and J are TRBV4-1 and TRBJ1-1; D is undetermined. The clonotype was recovered from a human donor with multiple sclerosis. CDR3 sequence reads: CASSQVVGPDTEAFF. CDR3 sequence (DNA): TGCGCCAGCAGCCAAGTGGTAGGACCGGACACTGAAGCTTTCTTT.